This TCR beta chain stems from a study of naive and memory T cell subsets. Alpha and beta constant region primers primed reverse transcription for blood and skin samples. Each CDR3 protein gets one entry after TCRdb re-called the 5' RACE reads with MiXCR. The table has approximately 27,000 distinct CDR3 sequences, less than 25% seen once. From germline, CDR1 is SQVTM and CDR2 ANQGSEA. CDR3 length: 9 residues. V was cut by 4 bases and J by 5 bases, with 2 bases left in between. RNA was extracted from roughly 2.6 ml of whole blood of healthy adults. An oligonucleotide containing a UMI was ligated to the 3' end of TCR cDNA.

This sequence was found in a female donor in good health. The chain uses TRBV29-1 and TRBJ2-5, with unresolved D. In nucleotides, the CDR3 is TGCAGCGTTGGGGAGACCCAGTACTTC. Its protein product is CSVGETQYF.